The T cell receptor (beta chain) under discussion was sequenced for a study of blood T cell repertoires in COVID-19. Germline CDR1 and CDR2: MDHEN and SYDVKM. With V trimmed by 4 bases and J by 0 bases, 10 bases remained unmatched. The CDR3 extends over 19 amino acids. This table comes from immunoSEQ multiplex PCR, and its TCRdb copy is limited to in-frame clones, with some not included. The sample records 100,000 to 150,000 clones, roughly 69% being singletons. Specimen: peripheral blood. This TCR derives from a woman between 70 and 85 years old with acute or convalescent COVID-19. The chain uses TRBV28 and TRBJ1-4; 11 bases line up with TRBD1. The CDR3 here is CASSSWGQGDTSTNEKLFF. CDR3 bases: TGTGCCAGCAGTTCTTGGGGACAGGGGGATACTTCAACTAATGAAAAACTGTTTTTT. Based on the CDR3 plus reference TRBV28 and TRBJ1-4, the full variable domain is DVKVTQSSRYLVKRTGEKVFLECVQDMDHENMFWYRQDPGLGLRLIYFSYDVKMKEKGDIPEGYSVSREKKERFSLILESASTNQTSMYLCASSSWGQGDTSTNEKLFFGSGTQLSVL.